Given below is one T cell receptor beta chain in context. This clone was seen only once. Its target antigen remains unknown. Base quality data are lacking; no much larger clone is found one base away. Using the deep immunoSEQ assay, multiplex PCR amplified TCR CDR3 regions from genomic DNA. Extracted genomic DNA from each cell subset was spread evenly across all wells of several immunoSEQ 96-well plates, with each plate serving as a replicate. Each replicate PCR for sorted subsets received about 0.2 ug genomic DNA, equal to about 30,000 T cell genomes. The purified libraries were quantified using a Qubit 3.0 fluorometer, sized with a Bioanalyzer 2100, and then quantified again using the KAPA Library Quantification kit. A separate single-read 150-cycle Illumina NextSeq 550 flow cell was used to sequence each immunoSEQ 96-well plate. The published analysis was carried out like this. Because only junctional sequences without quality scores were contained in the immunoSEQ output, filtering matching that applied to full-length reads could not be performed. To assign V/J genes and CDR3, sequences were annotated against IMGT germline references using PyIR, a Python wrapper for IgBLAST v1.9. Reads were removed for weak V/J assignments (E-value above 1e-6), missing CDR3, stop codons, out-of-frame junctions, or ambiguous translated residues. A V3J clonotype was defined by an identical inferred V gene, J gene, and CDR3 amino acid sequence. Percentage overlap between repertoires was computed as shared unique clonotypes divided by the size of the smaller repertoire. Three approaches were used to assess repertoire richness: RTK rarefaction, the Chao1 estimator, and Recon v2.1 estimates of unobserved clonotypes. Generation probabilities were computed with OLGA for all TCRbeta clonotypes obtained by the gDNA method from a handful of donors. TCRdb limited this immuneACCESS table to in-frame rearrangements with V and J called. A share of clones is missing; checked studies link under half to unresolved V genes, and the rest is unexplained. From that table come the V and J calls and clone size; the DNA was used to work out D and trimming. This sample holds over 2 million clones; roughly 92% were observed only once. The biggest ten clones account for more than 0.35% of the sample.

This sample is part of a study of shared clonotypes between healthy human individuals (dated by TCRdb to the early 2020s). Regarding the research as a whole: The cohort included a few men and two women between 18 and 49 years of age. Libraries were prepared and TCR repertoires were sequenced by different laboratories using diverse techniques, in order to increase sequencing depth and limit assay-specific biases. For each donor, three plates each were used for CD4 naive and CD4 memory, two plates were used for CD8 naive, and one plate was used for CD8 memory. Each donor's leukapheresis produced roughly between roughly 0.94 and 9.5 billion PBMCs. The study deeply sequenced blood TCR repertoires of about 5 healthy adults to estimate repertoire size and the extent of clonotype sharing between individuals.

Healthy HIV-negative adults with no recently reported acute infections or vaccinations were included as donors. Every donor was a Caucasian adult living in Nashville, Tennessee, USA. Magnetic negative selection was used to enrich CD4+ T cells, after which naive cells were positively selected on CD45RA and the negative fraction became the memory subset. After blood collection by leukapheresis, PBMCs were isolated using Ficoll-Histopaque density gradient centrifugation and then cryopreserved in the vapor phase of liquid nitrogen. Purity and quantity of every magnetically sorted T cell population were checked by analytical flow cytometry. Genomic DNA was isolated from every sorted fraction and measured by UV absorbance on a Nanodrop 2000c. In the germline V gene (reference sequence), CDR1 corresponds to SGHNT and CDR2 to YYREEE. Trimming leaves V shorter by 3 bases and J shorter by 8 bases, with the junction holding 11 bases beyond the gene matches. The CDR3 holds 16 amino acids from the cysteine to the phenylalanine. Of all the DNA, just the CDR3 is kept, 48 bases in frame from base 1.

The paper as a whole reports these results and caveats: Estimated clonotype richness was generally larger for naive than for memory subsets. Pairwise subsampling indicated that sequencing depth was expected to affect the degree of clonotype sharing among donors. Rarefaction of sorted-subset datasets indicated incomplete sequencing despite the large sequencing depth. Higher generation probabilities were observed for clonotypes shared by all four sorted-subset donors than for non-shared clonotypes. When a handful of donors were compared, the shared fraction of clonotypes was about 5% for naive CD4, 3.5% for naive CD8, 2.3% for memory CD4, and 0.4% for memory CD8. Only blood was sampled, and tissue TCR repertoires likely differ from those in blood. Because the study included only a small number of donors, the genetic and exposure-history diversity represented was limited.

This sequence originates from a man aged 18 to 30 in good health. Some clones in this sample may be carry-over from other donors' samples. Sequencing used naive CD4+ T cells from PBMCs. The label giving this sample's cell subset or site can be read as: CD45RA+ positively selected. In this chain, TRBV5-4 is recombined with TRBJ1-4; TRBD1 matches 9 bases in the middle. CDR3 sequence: CASSSFAGQGGEKLFF. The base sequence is TGTGCCAGCAGCTCCTTCGCGGGACAGGGTGGGGAAAAACTGTTTTTT.